Listed here are 7 T cell receptor beta chains from one sample, sequenced in a study of cytomegalovirus exposure and HLA in healthy donors. 60 Vbeta and 13 Jbeta primers were used in PCR. The table came from immunoSEQ multiplex PCR; TCRdb's copy has only in-frame clones and leaves some out. The sample lists roughly 160,000 clones, 77% seen once, with more than 2% in the top ten. The sequencing sample was made of PBMCs. These receptors all come from a man in his fifties or sixties in good health and CMV-seropositive.

This clone was counted a few times. The chain combines TRBV5-6 with TRBJ1-1; D perhaps matches TRBD1 (5 bases). In germline, CDR1 is SGHDT, CDR2 YYEEEE. V dropped 4 bases and J dropped 0 bases, with 19 bases sitting between them. The CDR3 length is 17 residues. The CDR3 DNA reads as TGTGCCAGCAGCCCCACTGTTTCGGGGGACCTGAACACTGAAGCTTTCTTT. Encoded protein: CASSPTVSGDLNTEAFF.

This chain joins TRBV29-1 and TRBJ1-1; 9 bases align to TRBD1. The CDR3 has 13 amino acids. Germline CDR1 SQVTM, CDR2 ANQGSEA. Trimming took 7 bases from V and 6 from J; bases not matched to a gene: 9. CDR3 loop: CSAIDRGGPEAFF. CDR3 coding DNA: TGCAGCGCCATCGACAGGGGGGGCCCTGAAGCTTTCTTT.

This sequence joins TRBV5-4 and TRBJ2-7; 7 bases fit TRBD2. The J segment lost 1 base and the V segment lost 4 bases, leaving 5 bases of the junction unmatched. From germline, CDR1 is SGHNT and CDR2 YYREEE (reference sequence). The CDR3 has 14 amino acids. DNA for the CDR3: TGTGCCAGCAGCCTGGGGCGGGGGTCCTACGAGCAGTACTTC. Translating it yields CASSLGRGSYEQYF.

The chain links TRBV6-6 to TRBJ2-7; no reliable D call. V shed 6 bases and J shed 5 bases, with 11 bases lying between them. The CDR3 has 12 residues. The germline V gene encodes CDR1 MNHNY and CDR2 SVGAGI (reference sequence). The CDR3 here is CASRPYRDEQYF. Here the CDR3 DNA reads TGTGCCAGCAGACCGTACAGAGACGAGCAGTACTTC.

The sample holds one count of this clone. The chain couples TRBV25-1 to TRBJ2-5; the match to TRBD1 covers 9 bases. The DNA end is a closer match to TRBJ2-7, so the J assignment may be wrong. Germline assignment: CDR1 MGHDK and CDR2 SYGVNS. The CDR3 has 14 amino acids. Here the CDR3 reads CASTRGTGPYEQYF. In nucleotides, the CDR3 is TGTGCCAGCACCCGAGGGACAGGGCCCTACGAGCAGTACTTC.

V gene TRBV5-1 combines with J gene TRBJ2-3; 12 bases fit TRBD1. The CDR3 is 16 amino acids. CDR1 and CDR2 from the germline V gene are SGHRS and YFSETQ. With 4 bases clipped from V and 2 bases from J, the junction kept 5 bases outside the gene matches. The CDR3 loop is CASSRGQGASTDTQYF. CDR3 bases: TGCGCCAGCAGCCGGGGACAGGGGGCTTCCACAGATACGCAGTATTTT.

The CDR3 here is CASSLGRGIGYEQYF. CDR3 DNA: TGTGCCAGCAGCTTGGGTCGGGGTATCGGGTACGAGCAGTACTTC. The chain carries TRBV5-6 and TRBJ2-7; the D gene is possibly TRBD2 (5 bases). The CDR3 has 15 residues. Germline V gene data show CDR1 as SGHDT and CDR2 as YYEEEE. Trimming cost V 0 bases and J 4 bases, with 14 bases left between them.